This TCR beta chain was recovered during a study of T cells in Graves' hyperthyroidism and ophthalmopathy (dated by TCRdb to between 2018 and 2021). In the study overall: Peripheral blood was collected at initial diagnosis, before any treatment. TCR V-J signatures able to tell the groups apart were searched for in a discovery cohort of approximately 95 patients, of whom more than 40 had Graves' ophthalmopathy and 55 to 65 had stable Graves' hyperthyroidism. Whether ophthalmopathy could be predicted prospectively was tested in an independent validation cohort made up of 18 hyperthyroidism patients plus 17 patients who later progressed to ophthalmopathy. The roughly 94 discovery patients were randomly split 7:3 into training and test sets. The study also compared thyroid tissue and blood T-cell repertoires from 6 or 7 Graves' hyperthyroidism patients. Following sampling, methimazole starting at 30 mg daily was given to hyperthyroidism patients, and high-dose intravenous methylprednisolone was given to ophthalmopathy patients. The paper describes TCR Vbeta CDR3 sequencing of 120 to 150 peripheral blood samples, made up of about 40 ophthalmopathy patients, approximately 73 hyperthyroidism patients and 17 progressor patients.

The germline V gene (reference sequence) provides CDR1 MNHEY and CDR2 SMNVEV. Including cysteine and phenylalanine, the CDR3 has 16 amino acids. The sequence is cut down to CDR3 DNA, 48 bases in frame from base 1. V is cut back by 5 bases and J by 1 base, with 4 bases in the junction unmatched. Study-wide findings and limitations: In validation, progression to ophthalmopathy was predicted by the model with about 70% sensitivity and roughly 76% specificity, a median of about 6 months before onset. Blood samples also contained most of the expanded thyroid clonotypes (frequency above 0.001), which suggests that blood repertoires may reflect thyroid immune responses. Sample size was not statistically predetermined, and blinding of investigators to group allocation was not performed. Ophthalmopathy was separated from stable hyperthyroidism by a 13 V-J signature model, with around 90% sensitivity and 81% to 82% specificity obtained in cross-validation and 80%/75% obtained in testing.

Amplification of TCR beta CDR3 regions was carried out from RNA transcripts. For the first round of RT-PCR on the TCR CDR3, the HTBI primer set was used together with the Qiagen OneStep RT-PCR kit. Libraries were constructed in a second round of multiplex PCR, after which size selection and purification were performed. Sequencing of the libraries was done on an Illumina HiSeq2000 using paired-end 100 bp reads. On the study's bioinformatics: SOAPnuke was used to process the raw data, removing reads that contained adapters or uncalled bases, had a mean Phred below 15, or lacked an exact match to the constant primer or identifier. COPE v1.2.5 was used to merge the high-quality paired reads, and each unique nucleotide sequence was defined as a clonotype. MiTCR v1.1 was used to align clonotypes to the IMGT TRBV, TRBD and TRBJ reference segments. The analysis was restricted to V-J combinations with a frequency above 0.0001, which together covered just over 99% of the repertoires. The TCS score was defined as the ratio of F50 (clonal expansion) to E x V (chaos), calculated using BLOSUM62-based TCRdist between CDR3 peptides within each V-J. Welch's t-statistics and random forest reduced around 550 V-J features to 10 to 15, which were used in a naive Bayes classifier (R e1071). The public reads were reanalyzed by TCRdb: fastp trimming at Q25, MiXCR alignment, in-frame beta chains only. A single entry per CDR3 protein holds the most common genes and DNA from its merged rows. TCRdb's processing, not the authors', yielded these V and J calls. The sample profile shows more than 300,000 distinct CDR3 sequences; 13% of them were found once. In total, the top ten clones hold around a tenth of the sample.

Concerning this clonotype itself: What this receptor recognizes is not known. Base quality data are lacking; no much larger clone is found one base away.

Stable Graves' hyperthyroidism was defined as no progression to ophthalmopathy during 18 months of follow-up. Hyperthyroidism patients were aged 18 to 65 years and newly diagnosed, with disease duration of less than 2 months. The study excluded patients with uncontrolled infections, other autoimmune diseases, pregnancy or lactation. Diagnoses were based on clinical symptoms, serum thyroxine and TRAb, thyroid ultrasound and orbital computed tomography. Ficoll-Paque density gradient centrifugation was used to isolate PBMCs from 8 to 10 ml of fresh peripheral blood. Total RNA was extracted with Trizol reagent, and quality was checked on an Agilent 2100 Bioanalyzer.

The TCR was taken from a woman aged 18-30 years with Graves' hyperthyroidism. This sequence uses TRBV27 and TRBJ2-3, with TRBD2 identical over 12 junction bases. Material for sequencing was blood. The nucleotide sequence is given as TGTGCCAGCAGTCCTCGACTAGCGGGGGGCACAGATACGCAGTATTTT. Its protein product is CASSPRLAGGTDTQYF.